The T cell receptor beta chain under discussion was sequenced for a study of identical twins (dated by TCRdb to 2016 to 2017). A note on the overall study: TCR alpha and beta repertoires from monozygotic twins, unrelated adults of various ages and cord blood were deep-sequenced to test whether fetal clonotypes persist. To rule out contamination, replicate twin experiments were performed at different times with different library preparation protocols.

Every donor was a healthy Caucasian. Three pairs of female monozygotic twins, all aged roughly 18 to 29 years, made up the twin cohort. RNA for TCR libraries was isolated from peripheral blood mononuclear cells. Results the study describes overall, beyond this receptor: The excess sharing between twins in beta out-of-frame sequences was weaker because fewer shared sequences reduced the signal-to-noise ratio. Invariant T cells such as MAIT and iNKT could partly confound zero-insertion analyses, though diverse VJ usage argued against this for most clonotypes. Out-of-frame TCR alpha sharing in monozygotic twins was systematically underestimated by recombination models, whereas sharing between unrelated individuals was in agreement with the recombination models. Abundant cord blood beta clonotypes had fewer insertions, young adult naive repertoires showed a similar but weaker trend, and memory repertoires showed no such trend. Compared with coincidental sharing between unrelated individuals, out-of-frame TCR alpha sequences shared between twins had an excess of sequences with low generation probability. Because the same donors could not be followed over many years, the conclusions depended on cross-sectional statistical analysis.

The method behind the library was 5' RACE. The sequencer was an Illumina HiSeq 2000. A universal primer binding site was added through template switching, and the final cDNA carried a unique molecular identifier so that TCR cDNA molecules could be counted accurately. First-strand cDNA for TCR alpha and beta chains was synthesized from specific primers in the conserved constant-segment region. To control for contamination, every cDNA library carried two barcodes: a SMART-Mk sample barcode plus Illumina barcodes. TruSeq adapter sequences and Illumina sample barcodes were added in two successive PCR steps. TCR alpha and beta cDNA libraries were sequenced on the Illumina HiSeq platform with custom primers. Under the source paper's analysis protocol: MiGEC processed the raw reads to extract unique molecular identifiers, while MiXCR was used to determine the CDR3 positions. Recombination models were inferred per individual with the repgenHMM and IGoR tools using an EM algorithm. The tcR package in R was used for shared clonotype analysis, with sharing normalized by the product of cloneset sizes. To study raw recombination without the effects of thymic and clonal selection, out-of-frame nonproductive sequences were analyzed. Using fastp trimming at Q25 and MiXCR clonotype assembly, TCRdb reanalyzed the public sequencing data and kept in-frame beta chains. One record per CDR3 amino acid sequence lists the most common genes and DNA. TCRdb, not the original authors, processed these V and J calls. Here the sample has fewer than 900,000 distinct CDR3 sequences; 20% to 25% occur a single time. Of the sample, around 4.4% is held by the ten largest clones.

This clonotype has at least ten counts. No cognate antigen has been identified for it. Base qualities are not at hand, and no much larger clone is one base apart. V is cut back by 3 bases and J by 4 bases, with 6 bases in the junction unmatched. From a lookup of the germline V gene (reference sequence), CDR1 and CDR2 are MNHEY and SMNVEV. Including cysteine and phenylalanine, the CDR3 has 14 amino acids. Here the CDR3 DNA is all that survives: 42 bases in frame from base 1. These data also featured in a second study, about T cells expressing NK-cell markers. The second study's paper adds: TCR beta-chain repertoires were profiled in sorted CD3+CD56+NKG2C+, CD3+CD56+NKG2C- and CD3+CD56-NKG2C+ T-cell subsets from several donors. Among the eight sequenced donors, seven were HCMV-seropositive and one was HCMV-seronegative. To restrict sorting to alphabetaTCR-expressing T cells, an anti-gammadeltaTCR antibody was added in several experiments. In roughly 6 donors, the dominant CD3+CD56+NKG2C+ clonotypes ranked among the top 10 CD8+ clonotypes, making up roughly 1.0-8% of CD8+ T cells. Those dominant clonotypes were again the most abundant among CD3+CD56-NKG2C+ cells in a handful of donors, at 28.3-60.1%. It remained unclear whether the expanded NKG2C-expressing T cell clones were specific for HCMV antigens. All eight donors whose samples were sequenced were randomly selected healthy volunteers, three of them men and five women. HCMV-specific IgG was detected in serum with a commercial ELISA kit to determine HCMV serostatus. For over five donors, bulk peripheral blood T-cell repertoires were additionally sequenced from unsorted PBMC. MIGEC was used to demultiplex reads and group the reads by UMI, and MiTCR was used to assemble and quantify clonotypes. To exclude erroneous sequences, any TCR cDNA sequence not supported by at least two reads was discarded. The tcR package was used for downstream repertoire analysis, and clonotypes were matched between fractions using CDR3 nucleotide sequence together with V segment. VDJmatch was used to annotate antigen specificity against VDJdb, with one amino acid substitution in CDR3 allowed.

The origin of this receptor is a woman under 30 in good health. The chain was built from TRBV27 and TRBJ2-7; TRBD1 aligns with 7 central bases. The sequencing input was PBMCs. This receptor carries the CDR3 CASSFATGLYEQYF. Read as DNA, the sequence is TGTGCCAGCAGTTTTGCGACAGGGCTGTACGAGCAGTACTTC.